This note documents a single T cell receptor beta chain sequence. Its antigen is as yet unknown. At one boundary the junction diverges from the germline segment, which might be a read error. PCR employed 60 Vbeta and 13 Jbeta primers. Assay used: immunoSEQ multiplex PCR; TCRdb lists only in-frame clones, some missing. Of around 76,000 clones listed, 60% to 85% were seen once; the top ten hold less than 2%. This sample was taken from a study of cytomegalovirus exposure and HLA in healthy donors. The study's findings and limits: A later examination showed that TCR association rates differed by HLA locus, with DRB1 most and HLA-C fewest.

The CDR3 spans 15 residues. Germline lookup yields CDR1 SEHNR and CDR2 FQNEAQ (reference sequence). This chain joins TRBV7-9 and TRBJ1-1; D not resolved. The TCR was taken from a man aged 35 to 55 in good health and CMV-seronegative. The sequenced material came from PBMCs. CDR3 in DNA: TGTTCCAGCAGCTTAACACCCGGGAGTCGCACTGAAGCTTTCTTT. It translates to CSSSLTPGSRTEAFF. The whole variable domain, remainder taken from reference TRBV7-9 and TRBJ1-1, is DTGVSQNPRHKITKRGQNVTFRCDPISEHNRLYWYRQTLGQGPEFLTYFQNEAQLEKSRLLSDRFSAERPKGSFSTLEIQRTEQGDSAMYLCSSSLTPGSRTEAFFGQGTRLTVV.